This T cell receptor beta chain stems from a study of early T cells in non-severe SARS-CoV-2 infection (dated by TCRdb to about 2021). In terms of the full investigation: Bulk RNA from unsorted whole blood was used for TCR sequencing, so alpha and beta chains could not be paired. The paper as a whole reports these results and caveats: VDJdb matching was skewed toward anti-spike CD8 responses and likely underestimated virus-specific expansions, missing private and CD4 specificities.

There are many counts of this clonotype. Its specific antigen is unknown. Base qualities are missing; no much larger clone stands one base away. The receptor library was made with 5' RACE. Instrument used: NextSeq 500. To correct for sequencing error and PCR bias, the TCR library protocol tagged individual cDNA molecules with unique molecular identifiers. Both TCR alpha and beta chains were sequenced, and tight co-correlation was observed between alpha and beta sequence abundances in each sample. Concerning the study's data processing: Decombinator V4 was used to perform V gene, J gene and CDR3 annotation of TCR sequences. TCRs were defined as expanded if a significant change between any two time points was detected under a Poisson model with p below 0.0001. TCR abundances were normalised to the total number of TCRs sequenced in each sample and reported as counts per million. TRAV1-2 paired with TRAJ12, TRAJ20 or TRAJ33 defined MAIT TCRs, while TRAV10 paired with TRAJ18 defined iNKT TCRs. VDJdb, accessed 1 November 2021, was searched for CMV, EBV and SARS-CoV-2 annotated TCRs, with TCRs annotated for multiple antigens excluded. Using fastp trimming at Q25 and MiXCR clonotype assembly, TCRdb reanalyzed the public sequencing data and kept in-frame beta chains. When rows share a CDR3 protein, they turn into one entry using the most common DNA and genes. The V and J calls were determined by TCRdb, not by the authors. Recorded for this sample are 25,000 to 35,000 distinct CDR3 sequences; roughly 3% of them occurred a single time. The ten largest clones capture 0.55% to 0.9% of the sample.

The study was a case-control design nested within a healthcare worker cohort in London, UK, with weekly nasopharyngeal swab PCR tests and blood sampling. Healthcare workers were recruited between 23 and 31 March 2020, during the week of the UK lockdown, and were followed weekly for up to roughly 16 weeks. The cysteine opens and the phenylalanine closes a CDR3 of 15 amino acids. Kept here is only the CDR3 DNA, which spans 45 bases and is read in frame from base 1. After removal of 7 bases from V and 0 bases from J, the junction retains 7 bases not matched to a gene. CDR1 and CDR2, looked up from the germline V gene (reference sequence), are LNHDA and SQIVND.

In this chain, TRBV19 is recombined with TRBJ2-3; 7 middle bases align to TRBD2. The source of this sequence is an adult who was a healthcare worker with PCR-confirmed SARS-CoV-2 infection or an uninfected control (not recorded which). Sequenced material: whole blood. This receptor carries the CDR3 CASIPTGLSTDTQYF. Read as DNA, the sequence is TGTGCCAGTATTCCAACGGGACTAAGCACAGATACGCAGTATTTT.